This entry lists 19 T cell receptor beta chains sequenced from one sample in a study of blood T cells in healthy people across ages (dated by TCRdb to between 2015 and 2017). The receptor library was made with 5' RACE. Sequenced using an Illumina HiSeq 2500. The second PCR ran for roughly 6 to 11 cycles and used a J-beta primer mix along with a sample-barcoded 5' primer. TCRdb ran its own pipeline on the public reads, namely fastp trimming at Q25 and MiXCR clone calling, and kept in-frame beta chains. Identical CDR3 protein sequences are pooled into one entry, listed with their most common genes and DNA. The sample has about 1.4 million distinct CDR3 sequences on record, almost 60% of them singletons. The ten largest clones represent 6.5% to 8% of the sample. Material for sequencing was blood. The receptors derive from a man aged 18 to 30 in good health.

This clonotype was recorded once. The gene calls are TRBV4-3 and TRBJ2-5; tentative D call: TRBD2 (5 bases). The V gene lost 3 bases and the J gene lost 11 bases, with 16 bases spanning the gap. The germline V gene has CDR1 LGHNA and CDR2 YSLEER. The CDR3 length is 13 residues. This CDR3 reads CASSHPSNNEQYF. The CDR3 bases are TGCGCCAGCAGCCACCCTAGCAATAATGAGCAGTACTTC.

This clonotype was detected a few times. The genes are TRBV29-1 and TRBJ2-1; the D is unclear. CDR3 length: 14 residues. Germline V gene sequence: CDR1 SQVTM, CDR2 ANQGSEA. V was cut by 7 bases and J by 0 bases, with 13 bases left in between. CDR3 loop: CSGATRSSYNEQFF. In DNA, the CDR3 is TGCAGCGGGGCCACTCGTAGCTCCTACAATGAGCAGTTCTTC.

This chain uses TRBV29-1 with TRBJ2-7; D uncertain. There are 12 residues in the CDR3. Germline V gene sequence: CDR1 SQVTM, CDR2 ANQGSEA. The V gene lost 2 bases and the J gene lost 7 bases, with 12 bases spanning the gap. DNA of the CDR3: TGCAGCGTTGAAATACTGGGTACTGAGCAGTACTTC. It codes for CSVEILGTEQYF.

The rearrangement links TRBV19 to TRBJ2-1, with 9 bases that match TRBD1. Unmatched junction bases numbered 13, after V lost 4 bases and J lost 9 bases. The CDR3 loop spans 16 amino acids. The V gene's germline CDR1 is LNHDA and CDR2 SQIVND (reference sequence). In DNA form, the CDR3 reads TGTGCCAGTAGTACATACGGGACAGGGCGATGGGGTGAGCAGTTCTTC. Protein sequence: CASSTYGTGRWGEQFF.

The CDR3, as DNA: TGTGCCAGCAGTGAAAGTGTAGCGGGGGGGTTCGAGCAGTACTTC. Its protein product is CASSESVAGGFEQYF. The V call is TRBV6-1, the J call TRBJ2-4; 11 nucleotides line up with TRBD2. The DNA end favors TRBJ2-7, so the J call may be wrong. Per germline, CDR1 MNHNS and CDR2 SASEGT. The CDR3 consists of 15 residues.

This chain joins TRBV7-2 and TRBJ2-5, with D hard to call. V lost 2 bases and J lost 4, with 14 bases in between. The CDR3 is 15 residues long. Germline V lookup: CDR1 SGHTA, CDR2 FQGNSA. CDR3 nucleotides: TGTGCCAGCAGCTTACCTTGGGGAAGCGCAGAGACCCAGTACTTC. Its protein is CASSLPWGSAETQYF.

The sample holds a few counts of this clonotype. This chain connects TRBV27 to TRBJ1-1; D remains ambiguous. This CDR3 has 11 amino acids. Trimming took 3 bases from V and 7 from J, leaving 6 bases between them. Germline CDR1 and CDR2: MNHEY and SMNVEV (reference sequence). The chain's CDR3 is CASSFLGEAFF. The CDR3 DNA follows: TGTGCCAGCAGTTTCTTGGGTGAAGCTTTCTTT.

As for this clonotype: A junction end diverges from the germline sequence, so it may reflect a read error. The chain couples TRBV15 to TRBJ2-5; D might be TRBD2 (5 bases). Germline CDR1 LNHNV, CDR2 YYDKDF (reference sequence). The CDR3 spans 13 residues. CDR3 amino acids: CTTSGRSQETQYF. The CDR3 region has the DNA TGTACCACCAGCGGCCGTTCCCAAGAGACCCAGTACTTC.

Regarding this clonotype: Sequence at one end of the junction differs from germline and may be a read error. This chain links TRBV28 with TRBJ1-4, with D tentatively TRBD1 (5 bases). The CDR3 is 14 amino acids. Germline CDR1 and CDR2: MDHEN and SYDVKM. The CDR3 coding sequence is TGTGCCAGCAGTTTGGGGCTTGCCCATGAAAAGCTGTTTTTT. The encoded protein is CASSLGLAHEKLFF. The full variable domain, rest sourced from reference TRBV28 and TRBJ1-4, is DVKVTQSSRYLVKRTGEKVFLECVQDMDHENMFWYRQDPGLGLRLIYFSYDVKMKEKGDIPEGYSVSREKKERFSLILESASTNQTSMYLCASSLGLAHEKLFFGSGTQLSVL.

The rearrangement links TRBV6-5 to TRBJ2-3; 7 bases agree with TRBD2. With 6 bases clipped from V and 9 bases from J, the junction kept 15 bases outside the gene matches. From germline, CDR1 is MNHEY and CDR2 SVGAGI. The CDR3 is 15 residues long. CDR3 in DNA: TGTGCCAGCAGCAACCTGGGAGGGCCGAGAGGGACGCAGTATTTT. Translating gives CASSNLGGPRGTQYF.

Comment on this clonotype: The junction differs from germline at one of its ends, possibly a read error. V usage is TRBV10-2 and J usage is TRBJ2-5, with 8 bases identical to TRBD2. Germline CDR1 WSHSY, CDR2 SAAADI. CDR3 size: 13 residues. CDR3 sequence: CASQRAGGENQYF. As DNA, the CDR3 is TGCGCCAGTCAACGTGCGGGGGGAGAGAACCAGTACTTC.

V usage is TRBV4-3 and J usage is TRBJ2-2; D unclear. Germline CDR1 reads LGHNA; CDR2 reads YSLEER. This CDR3 has 16 residues. Trimming left V 1 base short and J 0 bases short, with 9 bases between. As DNA, the CDR3 is TGCGCCAGCAGCCAAGCCCCCTGGACGAACACCGGGGAGCTGTTTTTT. Encoded protein: CASSQAPWTNTGELFF.

The genes are TRBV3-1 and TRBJ2-7; no clear D. The CDR3 has 13 residues. Germline V gene lookup returns CDR1 LGHDT and CDR2 YNNKEL (reference sequence). V was pared by 1 base and J by 8 bases, with 12 bases between. The CDR3 here is CASSQALHEQQYF. As DNA, the CDR3 is TGTGCCAGCAGCCAAGCCCTACATGAACAGCAGTACTTC.

Turning to this clonotype: An end of the junction does not agree with germline; a read error may underlie this. The chain couples TRBV29-1 to TRBJ1-2; maybe TRBD1 (6 bases). The germline V gene encodes CDR1 SQVTM and CDR2 ANQGSEA. This CDR3 comprises 15 residues. The CDR3, as DNA: TGCATCGCTGACCCGGGGCAGGGGAAAAACTATGGCTACATCTTC. Translating gives CIADPGQGKNYGYIF.

This clonotype has only one observation. This chain joins TRBV7-2 and TRBJ2-3; D might be TRBD1 (6 bases). Germline CDR1 reads SGHTA; CDR2 reads FQGNSA. CDR3 length: 16 residues. V was pared by 5 bases and J by 2 bases, with 17 bases between. The CDR3 nucleotides read TGTGCCAGCAGCCGGGGACACGTGGGGTTCACAGATACGCAGTATTTT. This sequence encodes CASSRGHVGFTDTQYF.

The chain has TRBV20-1 and TRBJ2-3, with a tentative D call TRBD1 (5 bases). Trimming removed 2 bases from V and 0 bases from J, with 15 bases in between. The CDR3 runs 16 residues. CDR1 and CDR2 from the germline V gene are DFQATT and SNEGSKA (reference sequence). In nucleotides, the CDR3 is TGCAGTGCTAGACCCGGCTGGGGCCCTAGCACAGATACGCAGTATTTT. Translating it yields CSARPGWGPSTDTQYF.

This clonotype was observed a few times. The chain links TRBV20-1 to TRBJ1-2; D call uncertain. This CDR3 comprises 11 residues. Germline V gives CDR1 DFQATT, CDR2 SNEGSKA (reference sequence). The V end was cut by 6 bases, the J end by 6 bases, with 11 bases between. CDR3 DNA: TGCAGTGCCAAGGGCTCTCATGGCTACACCTTC. Residues: CSAKGSHGYTF.

This clonotype was counted between two and nine times. J is TRBJ2-3 and V is TRBV27, with 7 bases lining up with TRBD1. V was pared by 6 bases and J by 4 bases, with 7 bases of the junction left unmatched. Germline CDR1 and CDR2: MNHEY and SMNVEV (reference sequence). This CDR3 region has 14 residues. The CDR3 DNA sequence: TGTGCCAGCAGGACAGGGCAGGGGCCAGATACGCAGTATTTT. Amino acids: CASRTGQGPDTQYF.

V usage is TRBV5-1 and J usage is TRBJ2-7; the match to TRBD1 covers 10 bases. Germline V gene data show CDR1 as SGHRS and CDR2 as YFSETQ. There are 12 residues in the CDR3. The V and J ends lost 7 bases and 5 bases, in that order; junction bases with no gene match: 3. CDR3 coding DNA: TGCGCCAGCGGGACAGGGGCCCACGAGCAGTACTTC. Amino acid sequence: CASGTGAHEQYF.